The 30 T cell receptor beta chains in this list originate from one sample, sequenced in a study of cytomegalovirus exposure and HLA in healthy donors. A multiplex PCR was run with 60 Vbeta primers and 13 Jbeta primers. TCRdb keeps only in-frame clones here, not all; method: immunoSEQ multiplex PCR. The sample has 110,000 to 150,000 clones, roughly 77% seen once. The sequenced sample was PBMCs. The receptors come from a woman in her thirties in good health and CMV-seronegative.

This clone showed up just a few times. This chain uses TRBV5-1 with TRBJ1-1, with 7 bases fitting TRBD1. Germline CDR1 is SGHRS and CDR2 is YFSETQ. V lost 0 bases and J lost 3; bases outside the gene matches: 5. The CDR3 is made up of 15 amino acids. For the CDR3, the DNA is TGCGCCAGCAGCTTGGACTACAGGGGTGACACTGAAGCTTTCTTT. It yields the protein CASSLDYRGDTEAFF.

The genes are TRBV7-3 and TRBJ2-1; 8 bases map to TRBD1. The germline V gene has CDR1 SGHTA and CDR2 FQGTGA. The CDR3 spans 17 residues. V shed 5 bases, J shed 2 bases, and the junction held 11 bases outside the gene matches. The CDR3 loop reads CASSDVDRGNPYNEQFF. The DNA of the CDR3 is TGTGCCAGCAGCGACGTCGACAGGGGAAATCCCTACAATGAGCAGTTCTTC.

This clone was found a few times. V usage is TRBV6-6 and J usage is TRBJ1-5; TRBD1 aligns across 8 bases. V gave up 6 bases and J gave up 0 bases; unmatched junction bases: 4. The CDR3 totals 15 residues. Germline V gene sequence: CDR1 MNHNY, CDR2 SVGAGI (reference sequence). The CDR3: CASRRGQGSNQPQHF. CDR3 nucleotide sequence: TGTGCCAGCAGACGCGGACAGGGTAGCAATCAGCCCCAGCATTTT.

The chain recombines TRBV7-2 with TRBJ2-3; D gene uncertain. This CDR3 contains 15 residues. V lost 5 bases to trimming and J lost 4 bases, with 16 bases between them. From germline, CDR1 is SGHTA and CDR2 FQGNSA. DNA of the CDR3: TGTGCCAGCAGCCCCCTTAAGCTCGTGGCAGATACGCAGTATTTT. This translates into CASSPLKLVADTQYF.

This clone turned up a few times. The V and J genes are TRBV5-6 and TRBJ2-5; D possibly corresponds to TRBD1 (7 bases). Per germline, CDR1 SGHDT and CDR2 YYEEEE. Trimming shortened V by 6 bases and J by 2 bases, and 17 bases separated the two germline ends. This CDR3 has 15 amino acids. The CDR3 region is CASKRAGGLQETQYF. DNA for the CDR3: TGTGCCAGCAAACGGGCAGGGGGGCTTCAAGAGACCCAGTACTTC.

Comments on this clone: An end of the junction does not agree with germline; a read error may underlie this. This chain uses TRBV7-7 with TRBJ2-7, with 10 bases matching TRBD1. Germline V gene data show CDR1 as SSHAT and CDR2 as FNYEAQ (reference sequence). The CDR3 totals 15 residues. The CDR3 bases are TGTGCTAGCAGCCCCGCAGGAGGGACAGGGGTCGAGCAGTACTTC. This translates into CASSPAGGTGVEQYF.

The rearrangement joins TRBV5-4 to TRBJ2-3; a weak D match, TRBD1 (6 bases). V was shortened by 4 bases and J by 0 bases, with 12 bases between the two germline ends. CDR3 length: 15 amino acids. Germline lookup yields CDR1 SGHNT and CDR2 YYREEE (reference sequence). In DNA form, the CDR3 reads TGTGCCAGCAGCCTCGGGACAACGAGCACAGATACGCAGTATTTT. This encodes CASSLGTTSTDTQYF.

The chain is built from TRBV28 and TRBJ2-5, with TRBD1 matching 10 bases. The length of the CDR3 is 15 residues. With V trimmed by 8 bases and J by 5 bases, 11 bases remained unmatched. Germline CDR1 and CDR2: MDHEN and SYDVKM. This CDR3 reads CASRITGQGVETQYF. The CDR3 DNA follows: TGTGCCAGCCGCATCACAGGACAGGGGGTCGAGACCCAGTACTTC.

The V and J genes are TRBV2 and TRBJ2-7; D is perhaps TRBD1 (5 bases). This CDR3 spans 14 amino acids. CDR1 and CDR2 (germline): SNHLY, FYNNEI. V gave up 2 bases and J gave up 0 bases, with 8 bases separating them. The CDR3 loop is CASSEQGSSYEQYF. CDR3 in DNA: TGTGCCAGCAGTGAACAGGGCAGCTCCTACGAGCAGTACTTC.

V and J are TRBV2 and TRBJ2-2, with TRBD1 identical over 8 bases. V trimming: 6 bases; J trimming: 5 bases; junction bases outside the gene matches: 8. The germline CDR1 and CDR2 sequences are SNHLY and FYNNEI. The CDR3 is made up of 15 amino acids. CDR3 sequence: CASRTDRVGTGELFF. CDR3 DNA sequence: TGTGCCAGCAGGACGGACAGGGTCGGGACCGGGGAGCTGTTTTTT. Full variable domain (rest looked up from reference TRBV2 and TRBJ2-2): EPEVTQTPSHQVTQMGQEVILRCVPISNHLYFYWYRQILGQKVEFLVSFYNNEISEKSEIFDDQFSVERPDGSNFTLKIRSTKLEDSAMYFCASRTDRVGTGELFFGEGSRLTVL.

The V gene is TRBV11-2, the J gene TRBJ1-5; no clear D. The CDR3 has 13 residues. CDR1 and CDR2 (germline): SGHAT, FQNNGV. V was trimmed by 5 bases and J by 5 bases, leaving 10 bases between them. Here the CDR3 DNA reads TGTGCCAGCAGCGCAGACCTAGATCAGCCCCAGCATTTT. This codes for CASSADLDQPQHF.

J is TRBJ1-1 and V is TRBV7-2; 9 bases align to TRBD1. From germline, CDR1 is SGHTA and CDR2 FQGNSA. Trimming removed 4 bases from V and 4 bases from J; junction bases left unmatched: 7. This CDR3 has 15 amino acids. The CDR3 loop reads CASSSGTGSSTEAFF. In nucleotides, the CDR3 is TGTGCCAGCAGCTCCGGGACAGGGTCAAGCACTGAAGCTTTCTTT.

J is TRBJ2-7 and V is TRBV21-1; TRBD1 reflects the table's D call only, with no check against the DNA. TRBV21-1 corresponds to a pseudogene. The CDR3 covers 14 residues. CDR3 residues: CASPGSRRIYEQYV. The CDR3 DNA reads TGTGCCAGCCCAGGGTCGAGACGGATCTACGAGCAGTACGTC.

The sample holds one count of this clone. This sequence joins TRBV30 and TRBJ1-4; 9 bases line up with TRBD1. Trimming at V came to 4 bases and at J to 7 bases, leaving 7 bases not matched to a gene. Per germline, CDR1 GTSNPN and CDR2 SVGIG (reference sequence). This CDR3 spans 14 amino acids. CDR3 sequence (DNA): TGTGCCTGGAATCTACAGGGGGCGCGTGAAAAACTGTTTTTT. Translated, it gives CAWNLQGAREKLFF.

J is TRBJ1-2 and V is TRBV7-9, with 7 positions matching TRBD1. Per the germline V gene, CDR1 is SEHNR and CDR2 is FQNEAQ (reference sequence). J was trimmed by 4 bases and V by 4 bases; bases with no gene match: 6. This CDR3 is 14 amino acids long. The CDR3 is CASSYGTAFYGYTF. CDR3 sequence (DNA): TGTGCCAGCAGCTACGGGACAGCCTTCTATGGCTACACCTTC. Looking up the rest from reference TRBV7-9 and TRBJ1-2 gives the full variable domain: DTGVSQNPRHKITKRGQNVTFRCDPISEHNRLYWYRQTLGQGPEFLTYFQNEAQLEKSRLLSDRFSAERPKGSFSTLEIQRTEQGDSAMYLCASSYGTAFYGYTFGSGTRLTVV.

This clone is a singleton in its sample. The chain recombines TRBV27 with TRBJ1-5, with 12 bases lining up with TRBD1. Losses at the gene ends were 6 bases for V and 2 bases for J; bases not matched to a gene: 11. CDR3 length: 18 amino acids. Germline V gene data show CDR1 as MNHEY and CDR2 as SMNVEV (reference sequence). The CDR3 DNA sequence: TGTGCCAGCAGACTTTCCGGGACAGGGGGCGCAGGCAATCAGCCCCAGCATTTT. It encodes CASRLSGTGGAGNQPQHF.

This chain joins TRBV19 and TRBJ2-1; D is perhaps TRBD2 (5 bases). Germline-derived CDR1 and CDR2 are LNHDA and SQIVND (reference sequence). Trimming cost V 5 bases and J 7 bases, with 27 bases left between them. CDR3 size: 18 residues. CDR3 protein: CASSPRRYERGSPNEQFF. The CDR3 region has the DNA TGTGCCAGTAGTCCCCGTAGATATGAACGAGGGTCTCCTAATGAGCAGTTCTTC.

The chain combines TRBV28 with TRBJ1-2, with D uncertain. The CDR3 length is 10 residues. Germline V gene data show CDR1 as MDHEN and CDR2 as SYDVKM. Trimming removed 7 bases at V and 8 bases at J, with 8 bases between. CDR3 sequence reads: CASKEEGYTF. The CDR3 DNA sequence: TGTGCCAGCAAAGAGGAGGGCTACACCTTC.

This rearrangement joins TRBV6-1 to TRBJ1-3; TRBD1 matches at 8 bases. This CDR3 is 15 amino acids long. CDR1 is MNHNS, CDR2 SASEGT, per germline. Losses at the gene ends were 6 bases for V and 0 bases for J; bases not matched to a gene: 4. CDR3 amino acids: CASSRTGRSGNTIYF. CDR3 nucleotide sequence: TGTGCCAGCAGCCGGACAGGGCGCTCTGGAAACACCATATATTTT.

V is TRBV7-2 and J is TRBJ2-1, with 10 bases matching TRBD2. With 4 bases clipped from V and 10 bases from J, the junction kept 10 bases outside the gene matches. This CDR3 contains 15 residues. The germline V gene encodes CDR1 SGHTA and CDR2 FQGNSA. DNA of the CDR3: TGTGCCAGCAGCTCCGGCGCTAGCGGGGGAGCCGAGCAGTTCTTC. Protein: CASSSGASGGAEQFF.

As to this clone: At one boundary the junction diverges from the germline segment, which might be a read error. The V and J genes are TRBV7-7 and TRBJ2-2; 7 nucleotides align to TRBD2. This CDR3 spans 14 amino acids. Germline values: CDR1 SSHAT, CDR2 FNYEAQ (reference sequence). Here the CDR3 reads CASSLGEGTGELFF. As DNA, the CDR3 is TGTGCTAGCAGCTTAGGGGAGGGGACCGGGGAGCTGTTTTTT.

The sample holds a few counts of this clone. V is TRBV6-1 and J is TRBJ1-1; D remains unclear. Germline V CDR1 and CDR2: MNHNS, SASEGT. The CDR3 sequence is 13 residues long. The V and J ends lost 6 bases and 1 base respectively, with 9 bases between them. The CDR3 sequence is CASRLHQNTEAFF. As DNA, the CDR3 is TGTGCCAGCAGACTTCACCAGAACACTGAAGCTTTCTTT.

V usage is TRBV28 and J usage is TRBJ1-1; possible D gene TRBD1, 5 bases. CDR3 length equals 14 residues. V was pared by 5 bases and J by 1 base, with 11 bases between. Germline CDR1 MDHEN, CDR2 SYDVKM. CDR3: CASSLIQGNTEAFF. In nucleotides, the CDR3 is TGTGCCAGCAGTCTTATCCAGGGGAACACTGAAGCTTTCTTT.

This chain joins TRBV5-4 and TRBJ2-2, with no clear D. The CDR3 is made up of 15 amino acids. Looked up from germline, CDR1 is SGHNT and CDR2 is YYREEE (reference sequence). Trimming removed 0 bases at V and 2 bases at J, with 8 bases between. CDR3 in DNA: TGTGCCAGCAGCTTGGCCACTTTCAACACCGGGGAGCTGTTTTTT. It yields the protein CASSLATFNTGELFF. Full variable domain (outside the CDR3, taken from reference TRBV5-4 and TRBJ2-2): ETGVTQSPTHLIKTRGQQVTLRCSSQSGHNTVSWYQQALGQGPQFIFQYYREEENGRGNFPPRFSGLQFPNYSSELNVNALELDDSALYLCASSLATFNTGELFFGEGSRLTVL.

The CDR3 DNA reads TGTGCCAGCAGCTTGGACCAGCGCAGCGACGAGCAGTACTTC. It specifies CASSLDQRSDEQYF. This chain joins TRBV5-4 and TRBJ2-7; D remains ambiguous. The CDR3 runs 14 residues. The V and J ends lost 0 bases and 5 bases respectively, with 12 bases between them. Germline values: CDR1 SGHNT, CDR2 YYREEE (reference sequence).

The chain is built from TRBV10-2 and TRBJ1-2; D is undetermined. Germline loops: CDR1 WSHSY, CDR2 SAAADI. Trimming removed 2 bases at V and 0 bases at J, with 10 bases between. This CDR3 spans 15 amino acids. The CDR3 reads CASSEPPQANYGYTF. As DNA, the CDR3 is TGCGCCAGCAGTGAGCCCCCCCAGGCTAACTATGGCTACACCTTC.

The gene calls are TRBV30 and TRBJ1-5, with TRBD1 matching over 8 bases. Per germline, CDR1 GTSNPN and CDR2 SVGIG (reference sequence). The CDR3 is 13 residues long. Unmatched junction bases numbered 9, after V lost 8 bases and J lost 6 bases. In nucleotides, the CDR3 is TGTGCCATAGGACAGGGTTGGGGTCAGCCCCAGCATTTT. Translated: CAIGQGWGQPQHF.

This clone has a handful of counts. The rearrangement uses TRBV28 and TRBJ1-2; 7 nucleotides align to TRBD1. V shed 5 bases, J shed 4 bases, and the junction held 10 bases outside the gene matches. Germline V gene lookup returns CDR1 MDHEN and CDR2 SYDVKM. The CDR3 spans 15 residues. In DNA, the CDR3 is TGTGCCAGCAGTCCGGGCAGGGGGTTCGTCTATGGCTACACCTTC. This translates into CASSPGRGFVYGYTF.

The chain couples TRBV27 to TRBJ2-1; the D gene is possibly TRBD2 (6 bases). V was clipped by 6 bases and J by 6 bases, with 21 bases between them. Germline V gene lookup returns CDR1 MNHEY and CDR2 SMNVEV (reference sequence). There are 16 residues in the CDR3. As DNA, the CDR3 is TGTGCCAGCAGCGACGGTTCCCGGGACTTAATCAATGAGCAGTTCTTC. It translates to CASSDGSRDLINEQFF.

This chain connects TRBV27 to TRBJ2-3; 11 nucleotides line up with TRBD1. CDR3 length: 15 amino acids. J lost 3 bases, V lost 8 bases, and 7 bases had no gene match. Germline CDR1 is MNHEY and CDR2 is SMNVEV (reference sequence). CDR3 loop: CASSTGTGGTDTQYF. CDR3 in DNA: TGTGCCAGCTCAACCGGGACAGGGGGAACAGATACGCAGTATTTT.